This T cell receptor beta chain was sequenced during a study of blood T cell repertoires in COVID-19. Sequencing used immunoSEQ multiplex PCR; TCRdb keeps in-frame clones, though not all of them. The sample includes about 110,000 clones, around 82% seen only once; the top ten take less than 8%. CDR3 length: 16 residues. From germline, CDR1 is SGHRS and CDR2 YFSETQ. V dropped 3 bases and J dropped 4; count of bases not matched to a gene: 7. The sequenced sample consisted of peripheral blood. The gene calls are TRBV5-1 and TRBJ2-1; 10 bases line up with TRBD2. The sequence was obtained from a woman in her forties or fifties with acute or convalescent COVID-19. The DNA for the CDR3 is TGCGCCAGCAGCTCTGGACTAGCGGAATCATACAATGAGCAGTTCTTC. Protein: CASSSGLAESYNEQFF. The entire variable domain, with the rest obtained from reference TRBV5-1 and TRBJ2-1, is as follows: KAGVTQTPRYLIKTRGQQVTLSCSPISGHRSVSWYQQTPGQGLQFLFEYFSETQRNKGNFPGRFSGRQFSNSRSEMNVSTLELGDSALYLCASSSGLAESYNEQFFGPGTRLTVL.